This is a list of T cell receptor beta chains from one sample in a study of PD-L1 blockade in urothelial cancer. Method: immunoSEQ multiplex PCR; TCRdb's copy keeps in-frame clones and lacks some. The sample consists of some 31,000 clones, under 90% of them appearing once. The sequences come from PBMCs, collected around atezolizumab (anti-PD-L1) treatment. The receptors were sampled from a man aged 65 to 79 with urothelial cancer. Both conserved end residues are part of each CDR3. The D gene is left open where the match is weak. For some rows the clone size is stated as once, few or many, or as a class when expanded; others skip it.

CDR3 length	D gene	V gene	J gene	clone size	CDR3 protein	CDR3 DNA
16	TRBD2	TRBV27	TRBJ2-1	-	CASSSRLAGSYNEQFF	TGTGCCAGCAGTTCCCGGCTAGCGGGATCGTACAATGAGCAGTTCTTC
17	TRBD1	TRBV7-8	TRBJ1-2	-	CASSLNLGHRGASQGTF	TGTGCCAGCAGCTTAAATCTTGGGCACAGGGGCGCGAGTCAAGGAACCTTC
13	-	TRBV5-4	TRBJ2-1	-	CASSSTGYNEQFF	TGTGCCAGCAGCTCGACAGGATACAATGAGCAGTTCTTC
14	TRBD1	TRBV5-1	TRBJ2-7	-	CASSLAGTVYEQYF	TGCGCCAGCAGCTTGGCCGGGACAGTCTACGAGCAGTACTTC
15	-	TRBV30	TRBJ1-6	-	CAWSVPGTKNSPLHF	TGTGCCTGGAGTGTCCCCGGGACTAAAAATTCACCCCTCCACTTT
15	-	TRBV6-1	TRBJ2-3	-	CASSEAVASTDTQYF	TGTGCCAGCAGTGAAGCGGTGGCTAGCACAGATACGCAGTATTTT
15	TRBD1	TRBV7-2	TRBJ2-7	-	CASSLQGQGREEQYF	TGTGCCAGCAGCTTACAGGGACAGGGAAGAGAGGAGCAGTACTTC
16	TRBD2	TRBV4-2	TRBJ2-3	-	CASSQGTSGGADTQYF	TGTGCCAGCAGCCAAGGAACTAGCGGGGGTGCAGATACGCAGTATTTT
14	TRBD2	TRBV27	TRBJ2-1	-	CASSLSGGYNEQFF	TGTGCCAGCAGTCTTAGCGGGGGGTACAATGAGCAGTTCTTC
17	TRBD2	TRBV9	TRBJ2-3	-	CASSVVAGTSGPTTQYF	TGTGCCAGCAGCGTAGTTGCCGGGACTAGCGGACCAACTACGCAGTATTTT
12	TRBD2	TRBV7-2	TRBJ2-5	-	CASSLDGGDQYF	TGTGCCAGCAGCTTAGACGGGGGGGACCAGTACTTC
19	TRBD1	TRBV19	TRBJ2-6	once	CASSYWTGRSGSGANVLTF	TGTGCCAGTAGTTATTGGACAGGGCGCTCTGGGTCTGGGGCCAACGTCCTGACTTTC
15	-	TRBV4-2	TRBJ2-2	-	CASSQGGTNTGELFF	TGTGCCAGCAGCCAAGGAGGCACGAACACCGGGGAGCTGTTTTTT
13	-	TRBV30	TRBJ1-6	-	CAWSPGNNSPLHF	TGTGCCTGGAGCCCAGGGAATAATTCACCCCTCCACTTT
15	TRBD1	TRBV7-6	TRBJ2-2	-	CASSLGTENTGELFF	TGTGCCAGCAGCCTCGGGACAGAAAACACCGGGGAGCTGTTTTTT
15	TRBD1	TRBV19	TRBJ1-5	-	CASSPRTGTDQPQHF	TGTGCCAGTAGTCCGCGGACAGGAACCGATCAGCCCCAGCATTTT
14	-	TRBV5-6	TRBJ2-7	-	CASSLGGSSYEQYF	TGTGCCAGCAGCTTAGGGGGAAGCTCCTACGAGCAGTACTTC
14	-	TRBV5-1	TRBJ1-2	-	CASSFGRGGYGYTF	TGCGCCAGCAGCTTTGGCAGGGGTGGCTATGGCTACACCTTC
15	-	TRBV5-1	TRBJ2-3	-	CASSPGVGVGDTQYF	TGCGCCAGCAGCCCGGGCGTCGGGGTTGGGGATACGCAGTATTTT
13	-	TRBV6-5	TRBJ2-7	-	CASSVRRTDEQYF	TGTGCCAGCAGTGTACGACGTACAGACGAGCAGTACTTC
18	TRBD1	TRBV4-1	TRBJ2-2	-	CASSQNTRDRGLTGELFF	TGCGCCAGCAGCCAAAATACGCGGGACAGGGGTCTTACCGGGGAGCTGTTTTTT
12	-	TRBV9	TRBJ1-3	-	CASSSSGGTIYF	TGTGCCAGCAGCTCATCCGGGGGCACCATATATTTT
15	-	TRBV15	TRBJ2-3	-	CATSREGRLTDTQYF	TGTGCCACCAGCAGAGAGGGGCGGCTCACAGATACGCAGTATTTT
13	-	TRBV7-8	TRBJ1-2	few	CASSLVGERGYTF	TGTGCCAGCAGCTTAGTAGGGGAAAGGGGCTACACCTTC
13	-	TRBV6-1	TRBJ2-5	-	CASRLGLQETQYF	TGTGCCAGCAGGCTGGGGCTCCAAGAGACCCAGTACTTC
13	TRBD1	TRBV9	TRBJ1-2	-	CASSRDRNYGYTF	TGTGCCAGCAGCCGGGACAGGAACTATGGCTACACCTTC
16	TRBD1	TRBV9	TRBJ1-4	-	CASSPKRQGGNEKLFF	TGTGCCAGCAGCCCCAAACGACAGGGAGGAAACGAAAAACTGTTTTTT
16	TRBD2	TRBV7-3	TRBJ2-1	-	CASSRTSGASYNEQFF	TGTGCCAGCAGCCGGACTAGCGGGGCCTCCTACAATGAGCAGTTCTTC
15	-	TRBV5-6	TRBJ2-7	-	CASRPRGGDPTKEYF	TGTGCCAGCAGACCTAGGGGGGGAGACCCTACGAAGGAGTACTTC
14	-	TRBV2	TRBJ1-3	-	CASSKWSSGNTIYF	TGTGCCAGCAGTAAGTGGAGCTCTGGAAACACCATATATTTT
17	TRBD2	TRBV11-1	TRBJ2-1	-	CASSLRTSGRARDEQFF	TGTGCCAGCAGCTTAAGGACTAGCGGGAGGGCGAGGGATGAGCAGTTCTTC
16	TRBD1	TRBV28	TRBJ2-5	-	CASSTPTGGYQETQYF	TGTGCCAGCAGTACTCCGACAGGGGGCTACCAAGAGACCCAGTACTTC
16	-	TRBV28	TRBJ2-5	-	CASTGELEKNGETQYF	TGTGCCAGCACCGGGGAGTTGGAGAAGAATGGGGAGACCCAGTACTTC
11	TRBD1	TRBV7-9	TRBJ1-1	-	CASRQGRLTFF	TGTGCCAGCCGACAGGGCCGCTTAACTTTCTTT
14	-	TRBV4-3	TRBJ2-6	-	CASSPLPGANVLTF	TGCGCCAGCAGCCCCCTTCCGGGGGCCAACGTCCTGACTTTC
16	TRBD2	TRBV7-8	TRBJ2-1	-	CASSSTAGRAFDEQFF	TGTGCCAGCAGCTCAACTGCGGGGAGGGCCTTCGATGAGCAGTTCTTC
15	TRBD1	TRBV6-5	TRBJ2-1	-	CASKRNRGPYNEQFF	TGTGCCAGCAAAAGGAACAGGGGGCCTTACAATGAGCAGTTCTTC
14	-	TRBV2	TRBJ1-4	-	CASSLGGDTMGWIF	TGTGCCAGCAGTCTGGGGGGGGACACAATGGGTTGGATTTTT
14	-	TRBV7-3	TRBJ1-1	once	CASSPGGVNTEAFF	TGTGCCAGCAGCCCGGGGGGCGTGAACACTGAAGCTTTCTTT
13	TRBD1	TRBV19	TRBJ2-7	-	CASSSRTGYEQYF	TGTGCCAGTAGTTCCCGGACAGGCTACGAGCAGTACTTC
10	-	TRBV28	TRBJ2-7	once	CASRGHEQYF	TGTGCCAGCAGGGGGCACGAGCAGTACTTC
14	-	TRBV6-5	TRBJ2-2	-	CASIRSPNTGELFF	TGTGCCAGCATCCGGAGCCCGAACACCGGGGAGCTGTTTTTT
17	-	TRBV5-4	TRBJ2-1	-	CASSIRSRGRGNNEQFF	TGTGCCAGCAGCATCCGATCGAGGGGGAGGGGAAACAATGAGCAGTTCTTC
15	TRBD2	TRBV11-2	TRBJ2-3	-	CASSSLSTSADTQYF	TGTGCCAGCAGCTCCTTATCTACTAGCGCAGATACGCAGTATTTT
13	-	TRBV30	TRBJ1-4	-	CAWTRGAGEKLFF	TGTGCCTGGACCCGAGGAGCTGGGGAAAAACTGTTTTTT
14	-	TRBV7-9	TRBJ1-3	-	CASSLAVSGNTIYF	TGTGCCAGCAGCTTAGCCGTCTCTGGAAACACCATATATTTT